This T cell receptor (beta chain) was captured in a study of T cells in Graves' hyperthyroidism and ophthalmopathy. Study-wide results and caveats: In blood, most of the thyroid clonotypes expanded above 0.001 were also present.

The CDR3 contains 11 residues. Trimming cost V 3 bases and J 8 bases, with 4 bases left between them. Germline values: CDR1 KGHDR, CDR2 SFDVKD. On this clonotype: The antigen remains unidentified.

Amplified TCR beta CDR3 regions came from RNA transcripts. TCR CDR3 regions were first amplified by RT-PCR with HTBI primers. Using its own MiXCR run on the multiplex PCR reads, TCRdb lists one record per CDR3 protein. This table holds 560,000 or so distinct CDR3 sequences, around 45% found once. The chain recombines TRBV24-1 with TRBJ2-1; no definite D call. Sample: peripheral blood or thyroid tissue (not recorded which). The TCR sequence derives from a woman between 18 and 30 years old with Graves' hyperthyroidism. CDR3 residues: CATSDNHEQFF. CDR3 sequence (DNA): TGTGCCACCAGTGATAACCATGAGCAGTTCTTC.